Below, 29 T cell receptor beta chains from the same sample are listed, as sequenced in a study of beta chain features in type 1 diabetes. Of the isolated RNA, all was reverse transcribed, and so the sequenced material was expressed TCRB transcripts. Assay used: immunoSEQ multiplex PCR; TCRdb lists only in-frame clones, some missing. The repertoire has about 930,000 clones, under 20% of them found once; the top ten carry around 0.02%. The sequenced material came from naive CD4+ T cells from blood. The receptors shown here come from a woman in her late teens or twenties in good health.

This clone was seen a handful of times. This chain joins TRBV21-1 and TRBJ1-1. TRBV21-1 is a recognized pseudogene. The CDR3 loop spans 15 amino acids. CDR3 nucleotides: TGTGCCAGCAGCCCCCGGGGAGGGGAGAACACTGAAGCTTTCTTT. The encoded protein is CASSPRGGENTEAFF.

This clone was picked up a small number of times. The chain recombines TRBV2 with TRBJ2-4; tentative D call: TRBD1 (6 bases). CDR3 length equals 15 residues. Germline loops: CDR1 SNHLY, CDR2 FYNNEI. Trimming shortened V by 1 base and J by 8 bases, and 15 bases separated the two germline ends. CDR3 in amino acids: CASSEDRALGDIQYF. The CDR3 DNA is TGTGCCAGCAGTGAAGACAGGGCGTTGGGGGACATTCAGTACTTC.

As to this clone: Other DNA sequences from this sample encode an identical CDR3 as well. J is TRBJ2-3 and V is TRBV28; D gene uncertain. Trimming took 4 bases from V and 0 from J, leaving 5 bases between them. The length of the CDR3 is 13 residues. Per germline, CDR1 MDHEN and CDR2 SYDVKM. Here the CDR3 reads CASSSGSTDTQYF. The CDR3 DNA is TGTGCCAGCAGTTCCGGGAGCACAGATACGCAGTATTTT.

The sample holds a few counts of this clone. This chain links TRBV11-2 with TRBJ2-1; 13 nucleotides agree with TRBD2. This CDR3 has 16 residues. Germline CDR1 SGHAT, CDR2 FQNNGV. V lost 5 bases and J lost 6; bases outside the gene matches: 7. CDR3 in amino acids: CASSPWTSGSINEQFF. In DNA, the CDR3 is TGTGCCAGCAGCCCTTGGACTAGCGGGAGTATCAATGAGCAGTTCTTC.

In this sample, this clone turned up once. V usage is TRBV7-8 and J usage is TRBJ1-3; unclear D gene. The CDR3 spans 16 residues. From germline, CDR1 is SGHVS and CDR2 FQNEAQ. V was shortened by 0 bases and J by 0 bases, with 9 bases between the two germline ends. The CDR3 loop is CASSLARWSSGNTIYF. The CDR3 region has the DNA TGTGCCAGCAGCTTAGCGCGGTGGTCCTCTGGAAACACCATATATTTT.

This clone was detected a few times. This chain links TRBV5-1 with TRBJ2-6; TRBD2 aligns across 10 bases. Per the germline V gene, CDR1 is SGHRS and CDR2 is YFSETQ. Germline trimming cut 7 bases from V and 0 bases from J; bases unmatched to any gene: 16. The CDR3 is 20 amino acids. The CDR3 sequence is CASQGGTSGTYVSGANVLTF. The CDR3 DNA reads TGCGCCAGCCAGGGAGGAACTAGCGGGACATACGTCTCTGGGGCCAACGTCCTGACTTTC. The whole variable domain, remainder taken from reference TRBV5-1 and TRBJ2-6, is KAGVTQTPRYLIKTRGQQVTLSCSPISGHRSVSWYQQTPGQGLQFLFEYFSETQRNKGNFPGRFSGRQFSNSRSEMNVSTLELGDSALYLCASQGGTSGTYVSGANVLTFGAGSRLTVL.

The chain couples TRBV20-1 to TRBJ2-1, with D hard to call. The CDR3 extends over 11 amino acids. The V end lost 6 bases, the J end lost 4 bases, and 7 bases lay between the germline ends. In germline, CDR1 is DFQATT, CDR2 SNEGSKA (reference sequence). Written as DNA, the CDR3 is TGCAGTGCCCACGAGTACAATGAGCAGTTCTTC. It codes for CSAHEYNEQFF.

V and J are TRBV10-3 and TRBJ2-1; TRBD2 might be the D (5 bases). V lost 3 bases to trimming and J lost 0 bases, with 15 bases between them. In germline, CDR1 is ENHRY, CDR2 SYGVKD. The length of the CDR3 is 17 residues. CDR3 protein: CAISDRASPSSYNEQFF. In nucleotides, the CDR3 is TGTGCCATCAGTGATCGGGCTAGCCCGAGCTCCTACAATGAGCAGTTCTTC.

This clone occurred a few times. The gene calls are TRBV2 and TRBJ2-2; the match to TRBD1 covers 10 bases. Per germline, CDR1 SNHLY and CDR2 FYNNEI. This CDR3 contains 16 residues. Germline trimming cut 6 bases from V and 4 bases from J; bases unmatched to any gene: 8. The CDR3 DNA sequence: TGTGCCAGCAGAGCCGGGACAGGGGTTTTCACCGGGGAGCTGTTTTTT. This gives the protein CASRAGTGVFTGELFF.

The rearrangement joins TRBV2 to TRBJ1-1; weak D call: TRBD1 (5 bases). There are 14 residues in the CDR3. V lost 4 bases, J lost 5 bases, and 14 bases lay in between. The V gene's germline CDR1 is SNHLY and CDR2 FYNNEI. The CDR3 coding sequence is TGTGCCAGCAGTGTTAGGGGCGAGAGGACTGAAGCTTTCTTT. Translating it yields CASSVRGERTEAFF.

The chain couples TRBV7-3 to TRBJ2-7, with 7 nucleotides matching TRBD2. V was clipped by 2 bases and J by 3 bases; unmatched bases: 7. Germline lookup yields CDR1 SGHTA and CDR2 FQGTGA. This CDR3 spans 15 amino acids. The CDR3 nucleotides read TGTGCCAGCAGCTTAGGTCCAGCGGGGAACTACGAGCAGTACTTC. It is translated as CASSLGPAGNYEQYF.

This clone came up once. This chain uses TRBV15 with TRBJ2-1; tentative D call: TRBD2 (6 bases). V lost 1 base to trimming and J lost 3 bases, with 28 bases between them. CDR3 length: 21 residues. CDR1 and CDR2 from the germline V gene are LNHNV and YYDKDF (reference sequence). The DNA for the CDR3 is TGTGCCACCAGCAGAGTCTTTAGCGGAGCCCTCGGGGATTCTAGCTACAATGAGCAGTTCTTC. Amino acid sequence: CATSRVFSGALGDSSYNEQFF.

This clone was seen a handful of times. This chain uses TRBV7-9 with TRBJ2-1; weak D call: TRBD2 (6 bases). CDR1 and CDR2 (germline): SEHNR, FQNEAQ (reference sequence). The V gene lost 5 bases and the J gene lost 9 bases, with 20 bases spanning the gap. The CDR3 length is 15 residues. Here the CDR3 reads CASSPYGTSLTEQFF. In nucleotides, the CDR3 is TGTGCCAGCAGCCCTTATGGGACTTCCCTTACTGAGCAGTTCTTC. The variable domain in full, with the rest retrieved from reference TRBV7-9 and TRBJ2-1, is DTGVSQNPRHKITKRGQNVTFRCDPISEHNRLYWYRQTLGQGPEFLTYFQNEAQLEKSRLLSDRFSAERPKGSFSTLEIQRTEQGDSAMYLCASSPYGTSLTEQFFGPGTRLTVL.

This clone has more than one count but fewer than ten. This chain connects TRBV5-1 to TRBJ2-2, with D perhaps matching TRBD2 (5 bases). The germline CDR1 and CDR2 sequences are SGHRS and YFSETQ. This CDR3 is 11 amino acids long. V was clipped by 3 bases and J by 11 bases, with 8 bases between them. The CDR3 region is CASSWETELFF. The DNA of the CDR3 is TGCGCCAGCAGCTGGGAGACAGAGCTGTTTTTT.

This chain uses TRBV18 with TRBJ2-3; TRBD2 aligns across 8 bases. The V gene's germline CDR1 is KGHSH and CDR2 LQKENI. The CDR3 loop spans 15 amino acids. The trim removed 1 base at V and 4 bases at J, leaving 4 bases unmatched. The CDR3 DNA is TGTGCCAGCTCACCACGGAGCGGGAGTGCAGATACGCAGTATTTT. Its translation is CASSPRSGSADTQYF.

As for this clone: This sample includes further DNA sequences coding for the same CDR3. The chain recombines TRBV18 with TRBJ2-5; D could derive from TRBD1 or TRBD2 (5 bases each). Germline values: CDR1 KGHSH, CDR2 LQKENI. This CDR3 region has 15 residues. V gave up 2 bases and J gave up 2 bases, with 12 bases separating them. CDR3 bases: TGTGCCAGCTCACCAAATCGGGGCAGACAAGAGACCCAGTACTTC. As protein: CASSPNRGRQETQYF.

The chain combines TRBV18 with TRBJ2-7; 8 positions agree with TRBD1. With 3 bases clipped from V and 3 bases from J, the junction kept 7 bases outside the gene matches. This CDR3 has 15 amino acids. The germline V gene encodes CDR1 KGHSH and CDR2 LQKENI. Here the CDR3 reads CASSPTTGTGYEQYF. CDR3 DNA: TGTGCCAGCTCACCCACAACCGGGACAGGCTACGAGCAGTACTTC.

V and J are TRBV27 and TRBJ2-3, with TRBD2 as a possible D gene (5 bases). This CDR3 contains 15 residues. Germline CDR1 and CDR2: MNHEY and SMNVEV (reference sequence). V was shortened by 8 bases and J by 1 base, with 16 bases between the two germline ends. The DNA for the CDR3 is TGTGCCAGCTCACGGGGAGTATCCCGCACAGATACGCAGTATTTT. It specifies CASSRGVSRTDTQYF.

This chain connects TRBV27 to TRBJ2-7, with TRBD1 matching 10 bases. The V gene's germline CDR1 is MNHEY and CDR2 SMNVEV (reference sequence). This CDR3 comprises 16 residues. Trimming removed 2 bases from V and 7 bases from J; junction bases left unmatched: 11. CDR3 DNA: TGTGCCAGCAGTTTAGGTGGACAGGGGGTTTCGGGGGAGCAGTACTTC. Its translation: CASSLGGQGVSGEQYF.

This clone was counted between two and nine times. The V and J genes are TRBV5-4 and TRBJ1-1; D may be TRBD1 (5 bases). CDR3 length equals 13 residues. Germline V gene data show CDR1 as SGHNT and CDR2 as YYREEE (reference sequence). The ends were cut back, 7 bases at V and 6 bases at J, with 16 bases in the middle. CDR3: CASRPGMSSEAFF. CDR3 nucleotide sequence: TGTGCCAGCCGCCCAGGGATGTCATCTGAAGCTTTCTTT.

The genes are TRBV7-6 and TRBJ2-7; the match to TRBD2 covers 7 bases. Looked up from germline, CDR1 is SGHVS and CDR2 is FNYEAQ. The CDR3 loop spans 14 amino acids. The junction had 4 bases not matched to a gene; V was cut back by 1 base and J by 4 bases. Here the CDR3 reads CASSLEASGYEQYF. CDR3 sequence (DNA): TGTGCCAGCAGCTTAGAAGCTAGCGGATACGAGCAGTACTTC.

The chain recombines TRBV28 with TRBJ2-5; D uncertain. V was trimmed by 8 bases and J by 5 bases, leaving 15 bases between them. The CDR3 runs 13 residues. Germline CDR1 reads MDHEN; CDR2 reads SYDVKM. The CDR3: CASHGDPVETQYF. The CDR3 DNA reads TGTGCCAGCCATGGGGATCCAGTGGAGACCCAGTACTTC.

This clone was recorded a few times. The chain links TRBV28 to TRBJ2-5; 8 bases fit TRBD2. The length of the CDR3 is 16 residues. Germline V lookup: CDR1 MDHEN, CDR2 SYDVKM. Germline trimming cut 4 bases from V and 5 bases from J; bases unmatched to any gene: 12. The CDR3, as DNA: TGTGCCAGCAGTTCGCCGGGCAGCGGGAGAAAGGAGACCCAGTACTTC. Protein product: CASSSPGSGRKETQYF.

This clone has a handful of counts. The chain is built from TRBV5-6 and TRBJ2-7; 12 nucleotides match TRBD2. The CDR3 loop spans 16 amino acids. Germline V gives CDR1 SGHDT, CDR2 YYEEEE. The junction had 5 bases not matched to a gene; V was cut back by 0 bases and J by 4 bases. In DNA form, the CDR3 reads TGTGCCAGCAGCTTGGATACTAGCGGGAGGTTTTACGAGCAGTACTTC. Translation: CASSLDTSGRFYEQYF.

There are a few counts of this clone. The chain couples TRBV6-5 to TRBJ1-2, with 9 bases aligning to TRBD1. From germline, CDR1 is MNHEY and CDR2 SVGAGI. The CDR3 has 14 amino acids. The junction had 4 bases not matched to a gene; V was cut back by 4 bases and J by 4 bases. The CDR3 spells CASSSRDRAYGYTF. DNA for the CDR3: TGTGCCAGCAGTTCACGGGACAGGGCCTATGGCTACACCTTC.

J is TRBJ2-7 and V is TRBV27; TRBD1 agrees at 12 bases. J was trimmed by 4 bases and V by 4 bases; bases with no gene match: 5. In germline, CDR1 is MNHEY, CDR2 SMNVEV (reference sequence). The CDR3 spans 15 residues. The CDR3 DNA reads TGTGCCAGCAGTTCCCCGGGACAGGGGGCATACGAGCAGTACTTC. Its translation is CASSSPGQGAYEQYF.

This clone was seen a few times. The rearrangement links TRBV29-1 to TRBJ2-1; 13 bases agree with TRBD2. Germline trimming cut 5 bases from V and 15 bases from J; bases unmatched to any gene: 10. Germline V gene data show CDR1 as SQVTM and CDR2 as ANQGSEA. The CDR3 length is 13 residues. The CDR3 here is CSVFGLAGVHLFF. The CDR3 DNA reads TGCAGCGTTTTCGGACTAGCGGGAGTACATCTGTTCTTC.

The gene calls are TRBV6-1 and TRBJ2-6; unclear D gene. V was clipped by 2 bases and J by 3 bases, with 11 bases between them. This CDR3 spans 16 amino acids. Germline V gene data show CDR1 as MNHNS and CDR2 as SASEGT. CDR3 bases: TGTGCCAGCAGTGAACGGAAGGCTGGTGGGGCCAACGTCCTGACTTTC. It codes for CASSERKAGGANVLTF.

In this sample, this clone turned up a few times. V gene TRBV5-4 combines with J gene TRBJ1-1, with 8 bases identical to TRBD1. CDR3 length equals 13 residues. Germline V gives CDR1 SGHNT, CDR2 YYREEE (reference sequence). V was pared by 9 bases and J by 1 base, with 5 bases of the junction left unmatched. Here the CDR3 DNA reads TGTGCCACTTGGACAGGGAGGAACACTGAAGCTTTCTTT. Translation: CATWTGRNTEAFF.